Following are 5 T cell receptor beta chains from one sample sequenced in a study of beta chain features in type 1 diabetes. Study-wide points: Among patients with Type 1 diabetes, TCRB CDR3s were moderately but significantly shorter in every one of the four CD4+ subsets.

The antigens for these receptors are not known. Every isolated RNA sample was fully reverse transcribed, so sequencing captured expressed TCRB transcripts. Some clones are missing from TCRdb's copy, which holds only in-frame ones; the method was immunoSEQ multiplex PCR. This table has some 120,000 clones, around a sixth appearing once. The sequencing input was central memory CD4+ T cells from blood. These receptors originate from a man aged 18 to 29 with type 1 diabetes.

The chain employs TRBV7-2 and TRBJ1-1; no clear D. V lost 5 bases and J 4 bases, leaving 17 bases between the germline ends. The CDR3 sequence is 15 residues long. Germline CDR1 and CDR2: SGHTA and FQGNSA. CDR3 sequence: CASSPGPTPGTEAFF. DNA for the CDR3: TGTGCCAGCAGCCCCGGACCGACTCCGGGCACTGAAGCTTTCTTT.

This clone was observed a handful of times. The rearrangement joins TRBV27 to TRBJ2-7; 9 bases match TRBD1. V lost 2 bases and J lost 2; bases outside the gene matches: 7. CDR3 length: 16 residues. Germline CDR1 MNHEY, CDR2 SMNVEV (reference sequence). The CDR3 DNA reads as TGTGCCAGCAGTTTAGGAGAGGGACAGGGAGCCTACGAGCAGTACTTC. It is translated as CASSLGEGQGAYEQYF.

In this sample, this clone turned up a few times. The chain uses TRBV10-3 and TRBJ2-3; the D call may be TRBD1 or TRBD2 (5 bases each). This CDR3 has 16 residues. Germline assignment: CDR1 ENHRY and CDR2 SYGVKD. V lost 9 bases to trimming and J lost 5 bases, with 24 bases between them. CDR3 nucleotide sequence: TGTGCCATTACACACGGGACCGCACAAGGCCAAGATACGCAGTATTTT. As protein: CAITHGTAQGQDTQYF.

This clone was seen a few times. The rearrangement links TRBV29-1 to TRBJ2-5; D is unresolved. The CDR3 loop spans 12 amino acids. Germline assignment: CDR1 SQVTM and CDR2 ANQGSEA. With 7 bases removed from V and 3 bases from J, the gap between germline ends came to 12 bases. DNA of the CDR3: TGCAGCGCCTCCCGCATAGAAGAGACCCAGTACTTC. Translation: CSASRIEETQYF.

The chain employs TRBV30 and TRBJ2-3; D tentatively reads TRBD1 or TRBD2 (5 bases each). The CDR3 covers 17 residues. Trimming pared 2 bases from V and 0 bases from J, leaving 18 bases between. The germline CDR1 and CDR2 sequences are GTSNPN and SVGIG (reference sequence). CDR3 sequence reads: CAWSSLSRGLSTDTQYF. The CDR3 coding sequence is TGTGCCTGGAGTTCACTATCCCGGGGCTTAAGCACAGATACGCAGTATTTT. The full variable domain, in which reference TRBV30 and TRBJ2-3 provide the parts outside the CDR3, is SQTIHQWPATLVQPVGSPLSLECTVEGTSNPNLYWYRQAAGRGLQLLFYSVGIGQISSEVPQNLSASRPQDRQFILSSKKLLLSDSGFYLCAWSSLSRGLSTDTQYFGPGTRLTVL.